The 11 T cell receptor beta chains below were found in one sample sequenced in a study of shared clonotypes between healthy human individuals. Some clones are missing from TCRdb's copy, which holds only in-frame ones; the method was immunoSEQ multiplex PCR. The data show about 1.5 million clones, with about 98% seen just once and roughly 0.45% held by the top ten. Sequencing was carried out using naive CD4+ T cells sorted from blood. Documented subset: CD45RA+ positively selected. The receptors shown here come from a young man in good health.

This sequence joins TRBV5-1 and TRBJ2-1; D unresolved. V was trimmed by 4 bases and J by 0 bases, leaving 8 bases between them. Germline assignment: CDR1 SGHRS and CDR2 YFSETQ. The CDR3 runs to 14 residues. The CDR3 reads CASSRPSSYNEQFF. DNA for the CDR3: TGCGCCAGCAGCAGGCCTAGCTCCTACAATGAGCAGTTCTTC.

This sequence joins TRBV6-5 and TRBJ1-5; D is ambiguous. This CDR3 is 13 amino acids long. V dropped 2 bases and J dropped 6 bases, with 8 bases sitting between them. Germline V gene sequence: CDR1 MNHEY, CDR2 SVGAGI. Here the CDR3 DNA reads TGTGCCAGCAGTTACAACGGGATTCAGCCCCAGCATTTT. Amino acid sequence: CASSYNGIQPQHF.

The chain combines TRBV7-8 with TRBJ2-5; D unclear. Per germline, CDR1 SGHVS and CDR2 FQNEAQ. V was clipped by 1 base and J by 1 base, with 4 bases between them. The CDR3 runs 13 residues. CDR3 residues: CASSLGGQETQYF. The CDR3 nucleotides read TGTGCCAGCAGCTTAGGCGGCCAAGAGACCCAGTACTTC.

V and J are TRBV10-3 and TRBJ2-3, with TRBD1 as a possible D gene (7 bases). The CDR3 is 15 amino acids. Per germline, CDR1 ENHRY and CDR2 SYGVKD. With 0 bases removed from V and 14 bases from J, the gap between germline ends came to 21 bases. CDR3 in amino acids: CAISESNGGGRERYF. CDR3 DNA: TGTGCCATCAGTGAGTCGAATGGAGGGGGCAGGGAGAGGTATTTT.

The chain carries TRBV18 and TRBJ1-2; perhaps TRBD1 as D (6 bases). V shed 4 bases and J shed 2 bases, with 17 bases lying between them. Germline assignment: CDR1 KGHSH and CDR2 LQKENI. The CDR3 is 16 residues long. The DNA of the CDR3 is TGTGCCAGCTCACAGGGGGGCCTCCCGATGAACTATGGCTACACCTTC. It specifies CASSQGGLPMNYGYTF.

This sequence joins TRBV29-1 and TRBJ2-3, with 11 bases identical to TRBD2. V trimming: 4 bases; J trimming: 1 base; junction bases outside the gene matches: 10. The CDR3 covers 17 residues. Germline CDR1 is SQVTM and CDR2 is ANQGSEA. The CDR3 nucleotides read TGCAGCGTTGGACTAGCGGGAAGGGAGCACCGCACAGATACGCAGTATTTT. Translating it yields CSVGLAGREHRTDTQYF.

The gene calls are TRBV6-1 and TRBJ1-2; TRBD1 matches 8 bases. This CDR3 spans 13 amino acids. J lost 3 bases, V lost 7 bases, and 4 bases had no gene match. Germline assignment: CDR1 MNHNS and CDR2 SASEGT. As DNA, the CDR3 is TGTGCCAGCACCATGGACAGGGACTATGGCTACACCTTC. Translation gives CASTMDRDYGYTF.

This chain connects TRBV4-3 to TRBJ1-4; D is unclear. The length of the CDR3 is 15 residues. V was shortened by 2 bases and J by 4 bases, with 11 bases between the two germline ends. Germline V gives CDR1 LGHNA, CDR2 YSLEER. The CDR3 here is CASSQNVGGNEKLFF. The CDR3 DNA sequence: TGCGCCAGCAGCCAAAATGTGGGTGGTAATGAAAAACTGTTTTTT.

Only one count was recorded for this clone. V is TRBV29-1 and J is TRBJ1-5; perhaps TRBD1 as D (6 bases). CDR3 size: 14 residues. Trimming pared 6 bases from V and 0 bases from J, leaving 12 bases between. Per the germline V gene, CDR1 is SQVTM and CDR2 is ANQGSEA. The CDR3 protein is CSVRTDTSNQPQHF. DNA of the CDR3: TGCAGCGTCCGGACAGATACTAGCAATCAGCCCCAGCATTTT.

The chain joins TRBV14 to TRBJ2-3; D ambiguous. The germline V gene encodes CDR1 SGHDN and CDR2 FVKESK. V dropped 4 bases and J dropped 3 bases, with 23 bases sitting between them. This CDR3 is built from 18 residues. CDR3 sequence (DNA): TGTGCCAGCAGCCCCTTTATGAGAGTACCCGGCTGGACAGATACGCAGTATTTT. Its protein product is CASSPFMRVPGWTDTQYF.

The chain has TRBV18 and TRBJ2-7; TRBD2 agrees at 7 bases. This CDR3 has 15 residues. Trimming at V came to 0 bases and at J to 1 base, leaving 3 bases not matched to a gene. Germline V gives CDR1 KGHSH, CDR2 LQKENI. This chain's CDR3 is CASSPPTGLSYEQYF. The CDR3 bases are TGTGCCAGCTCACCACCAACGGGACTATCCTACGAGCAGTACTTC.